Included here is one T cell receptor beta chain sequence, with context. Profiling relied on immunoSEQ multiplex PCR, and the TCRdb table lists in-frame clones only, not all of them. The table lists more than 200,000 clones, 65% to 70% of them singletons. CDR1 MNHNY and CDR2 SVGAGI come from the germline V gene (reference sequence). This CDR3 contains 15 residues. V dropped 6 bases and J dropped 4 bases, with 16 bases sitting between them. These data originate in a study of shared clonotypes between healthy human individuals. The specimen was memory CD4+ T cells sorted from blood. Documented subset: CD45RA-negative fraction. This sequence was found in a young man in good health. This sequence joins TRBV6-6 and TRBJ2-1, with unresolved D. CDR3 loop: CASSLTDFPYNEQFF. The CDR3 bases are TGTGCCAGCAGCCTGACTGATTTCCCATACAATGAGCAGTTCTTC.